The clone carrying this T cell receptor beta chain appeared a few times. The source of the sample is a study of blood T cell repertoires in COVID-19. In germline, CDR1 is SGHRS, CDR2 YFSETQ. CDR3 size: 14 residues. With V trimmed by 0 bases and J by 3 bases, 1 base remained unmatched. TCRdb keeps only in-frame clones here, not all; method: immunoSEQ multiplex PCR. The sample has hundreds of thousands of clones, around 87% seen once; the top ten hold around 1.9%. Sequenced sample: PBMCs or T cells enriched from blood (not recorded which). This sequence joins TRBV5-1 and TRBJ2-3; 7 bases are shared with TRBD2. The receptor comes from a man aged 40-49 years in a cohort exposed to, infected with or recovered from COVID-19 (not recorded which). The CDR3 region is CASSLGTRTDTQYF. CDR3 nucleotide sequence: TGCGCCAGCAGCTTGGGGACTAGAACAGATACGCAGTATTTT. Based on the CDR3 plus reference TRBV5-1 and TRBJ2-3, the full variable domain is KAGVTQTPRYLIKTRGQQVTLSCSPISGHRSVSWYQQTPGQGLQFLFEYFSETQRNKGNFPGRFSGRQFSNSRSEMNVSTLELGDSALYLCASSLGTRTDTQYFGPGTRLTVL.